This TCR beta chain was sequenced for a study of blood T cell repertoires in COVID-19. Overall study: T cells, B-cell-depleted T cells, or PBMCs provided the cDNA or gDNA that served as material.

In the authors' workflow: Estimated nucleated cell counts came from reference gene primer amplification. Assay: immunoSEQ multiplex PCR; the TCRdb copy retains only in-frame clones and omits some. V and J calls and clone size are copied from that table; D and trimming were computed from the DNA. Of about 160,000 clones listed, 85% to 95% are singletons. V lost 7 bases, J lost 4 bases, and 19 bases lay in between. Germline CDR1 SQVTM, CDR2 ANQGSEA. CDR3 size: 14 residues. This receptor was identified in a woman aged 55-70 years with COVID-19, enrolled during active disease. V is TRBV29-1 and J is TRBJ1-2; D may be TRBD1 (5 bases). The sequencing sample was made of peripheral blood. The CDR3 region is CSATRQGAIYGYTF. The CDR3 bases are TGCAGCGCTACCCGGCAGGGTGCTATCTATGGCTACACCTTC.